The 11 T cell receptor beta chains reported below all come from one sample, sequenced in a study of T cells after yellow fever vaccination. TCRdb recomputed calls from the 5' RACE reads with MiXCR, one row per CDR3 protein. The data contain 150,000 to 200,000 distinct CDR3 sequences, approximately 11% of them seen just once; the ten biggest clones take up 36%. The sample here was CD8+ T cells sorted from PBMCs, taken 15 days after the yellow fever booster vaccination. Every receptor here comes from a man aged 18 to 29 who received the YFV17D yellow fever vaccine.

The sample holds a few counts of this clonotype. The chain uses TRBV12-3 or TRBV12-4 and TRBJ1-1; D not resolved. V was pared by 0 bases and J by 3 bases, with 8 bases between. This CDR3 has 14 amino acids. CDR3 nucleotides: TGTGCCAGCAGTTTAGCAGGGTTCGACACTGAAGCTTTCTTT. Its protein product is CASSLAGFDTEAFF.

This clonotype appeared a few times. V gene TRBV12-3 or TRBV12-4 combines with J gene TRBJ2-2, with 7 bases identical to TRBD2. The CDR3 is made up of 15 amino acids. The junction had 12 bases not matched to a gene; V was cut back by 9 bases and J by 5 bases. The CDR3 reads CASDLGGEHTGELFF. CDR3 coding DNA: TGTGCCAGTGACCTGGGGGGGGAACATACCGGGGAGCTGTTTTTT.

J is TRBJ2-5 and V is TRBV7-8; the D gene is possibly TRBD2 (6 bases). Trimming took off 1 base at V and 5 bases at J, with 14 bases between the two ends. Germline loops: CDR1 SGHVS, CDR2 FQNEAQ. The CDR3 has 15 amino acids. This chain's CDR3 is CASSLVLGGRETQYF. The CDR3 DNA sequence: TGTGCCAGCAGCTTAGTCCTGGGAGGTCGGGAGACCCAGTACTTC.

This clonotype was seen a handful of times. The V call is TRBV6-5, the J call TRBJ2-3, with 7 bases aligning to TRBD2. CDR1 and CDR2 from the germline V gene are MNHEY and SVGAGI. V gave up 7 bases and J gave up 1 base; unmatched junction bases: 8. The CDR3 has 15 residues. The chain's CDR3 is CASIPGGSGTDTQYF. CDR3 nucleotide sequence: TGTGCCAGCATCCCGGGGGGTAGCGGCACAGATACGCAGTATTTT.

This clonotype was seen only a few times. The chain recombines TRBV7-2 with TRBJ2-7, with 9 bases fitting TRBD1. This CDR3 contains 15 residues. Germline CDR1 reads SGHTA; CDR2 reads FQGNSA. With 4 bases clipped from V and 3 bases from J, the junction kept 7 bases outside the gene matches. CDR3 sequence: CASSSTGTGLYEQYF. As DNA, the CDR3 is TGTGCCAGCAGCTCTACCGGGACAGGGCTCTACGAGCAGTACTTC.

This clonotype was seen ten or more times. The chain recombines TRBV6-6 with TRBJ2-7; no reliable D call. V lost 5 bases and J lost 5, with 25 bases in between. This CDR3 comprises 17 residues. Germline-derived CDR1 and CDR2 are MNHNY and SVGAGI (reference sequence). CDR3 DNA: TGTGCCAGCAGTGTAGGGAATACCTACATCTCTTCCCACGAGCAGTACGTC. It translates to CASSVGNTYISSHEQYV.

This clonotype was detected only a few times. The chain employs TRBV12-3 or TRBV12-4 and TRBJ1-2, with TRBD1 matching over 8 bases. The J segment lost 1 base and the V segment lost 5 bases, leaving 6 bases of the junction unmatched. This CDR3 region has 15 residues. The CDR3 sequence: CASSLGTGRNYGYTF. In DNA, the CDR3 is TGTGCCAGCAGTCTAGGGACAGGCCGTAACTATGGCTACACCTTC.

This clonotype has more than one count but fewer than ten. V gene TRBV5-5 combines with J gene TRBJ2-2, with 8 bases lining up with TRBD1. The CDR3 sequence is 17 residues long. CDR1 is SGHKS, CDR2 YYEKEE, per germline (reference sequence). The V and J ends lost 2 bases and 5 bases, in that order; junction bases with no gene match: 11. CDR3 sequence (DNA): TGTGCCAGCAGCTTAAGAGACAGGGGTTCTGCGACCGGGGAGCTGTTTTTT. This encodes CASSLRDRGSATGELFF.

CDR3 DNA sequence: TGTGCCAGCAGTTACTCGACTAAAGGGGAGAACACTGAAGCTTTCTTT. It encodes CASSYSTKGENTEAFF. The chain employs TRBV6-6 and TRBJ1-1; D is possibly TRBD1 (5 bases). Germline V gene sequence: CDR1 MNHNY, CDR2 SVGAGI (reference sequence). V was clipped by 0 bases and J by 1 base, with 12 bases between them. The CDR3 is made up of 16 amino acids.

This rearrangement joins TRBV19 to TRBJ2-2; D possibly corresponds to TRBD1 (8 bases). With 10 bases removed from V and 6 bases from J, the gap between germline ends came to 18 bases. CDR3 size: 14 residues. Germline V gives CDR1 LNHDA, CDR2 SQIVND (reference sequence). The CDR3 sequence: CATADRAGAGELFF. DNA for the CDR3: TGTGCCACCGCGGACAGGGCGGGGGCCGGGGAGCTGTTTTTT.

The table lists this clonotype with a few counts. The chain links TRBV7-6 to TRBJ2-7; TRBD2 is a possible D gene (5 bases). This CDR3 spans 15 amino acids. Deletions cut 3 bases from V and 7 bases from J, with 19 bases between. CDR1 is SGHVS and CDR2 is FNYEAQ in the germline V gene. Written as DNA, the CDR3 is TGTGCCAGCAGCTTTTCTTCGGCGGGCCGAGGGGAGCAGTACGTC. This codes for CASSFSSAGRGEQYV.